Listed here is a single T cell receptor (beta chain). The germline gene is not matched at one end of the junction; a read error may be the cause. Within the sample, other DNA sequences also encode this same CDR3. This sample was included in a study of cytomegalovirus exposure and HLA in healthy donors. The PCR ran on 60 Vbeta and 13 Jbeta primers. Profiled with immunoSEQ multiplex PCR; TCRdb holds only in-frame clones, not every one. The table shows 160,000 or so clones, with roughly 79% occurring only once. The TCR was taken from a man in his forties in good health and CMV-seronegative. Sequenced input: PBMCs.

CDR3 coding DNA: TGCGCCAGCAGCCCCCTATCCGGGGAGCTGTTTTTT. Encoded protein: CASSPLSGELFF. The chain has TRBV9 and TRBJ2-2; D remains unclear. The germline CDR1 and CDR2 sequences are SGDLS and YYNGEE. The CDR3 length is 12 residues.